The 24 T cell receptor beta chains below come from one sample, sequenced in a study of shared clonotypes between healthy human individuals. Sequencing used immunoSEQ multiplex PCR; TCRdb keeps in-frame clones, though not all of them. The table records some 690,000 clones, around 90% of them present only once. The sequenced sample consisted of memory CD8+ T cells from PBMCs. As to subset: CD45RO+ cells pooled with CCR7-negative TemRA cells. The receptors come from a man in his late teens or twenties in good health. Some clones in this sample may be carry-over from other donors' samples.

The chain carries TRBV7-9 and TRBJ2-5; no firm D call. The CDR3 is 12 amino acids. Germline values: CDR1 SEHNR, CDR2 FQNEAQ (reference sequence). The V and J ends lost 3 bases and 5 bases respectively, with 7 bases between them. CDR3 DNA sequence: TGTGCCAGCAGCTTTAATGGGGAGACCCAGTACTTC. Translating gives CASSFNGETQYF. The full variable domain, completed using reference TRBV7-9 and TRBJ2-5, is DTGVSQNPRHKITKRGQNVTFRCDPISEHNRLYWYRQTLGQGPEFLTYFQNEAQLEKSRLLSDRFSAERPKGSFSTLEIQRTEQGDSAMYLCASSFNGETQYFGPGTRLLVL.

The rearrangement joins TRBV11-1 to TRBJ2-1; TRBD1 agrees at 7 bases. Germline CDR1 is SGHAT and CDR2 is FQDESV (reference sequence). This CDR3 has 15 residues. J was trimmed by 6 bases and V by 3 bases; bases with no gene match: 8. CDR3 nucleotides: TGTGCCAGCAGCTTGGGACAGTCAGGGGTCAATGAGCAGTTCTTC. Translating it yields CASSLGQSGVNEQFF.

This rearrangement joins TRBV7-2 to TRBJ2-7, with a possible D match to TRBD2 (6 bases). Germline V lookup: CDR1 SGHTA, CDR2 FQGNSA. This CDR3 is built from 15 residues. Trimming left V 9 bases short and J 3 bases short, with 21 bases between. The CDR3 coding sequence is TGTGCCAGTAGCCTGGGGAATCTAGCGTTCTACGAGCAGTACTTC. Translated: CASSLGNLAFYEQYF. The full variable domain, its missing parts supplied by reference TRBV7-2 and TRBJ2-7, is GAGVSQSPSNKVTEKGKDVELRCDPISGHTALYWYRQSLGQGLEFLIYFQGNSAPDKSGLPSDRFSAERTGGSVSTLTIQRTQQEDSAVYLCASSLGNLAFYEQYFGPGTRLTVT.

V usage is TRBV5-1 and J usage is TRBJ2-1, with a tentative D call TRBD2 (6 bases). The germline CDR1 and CDR2 sequences are SGHRS and YFSETQ. V lost 4 bases to trimming and J lost 0 bases, with 20 bases between them. The CDR3 runs to 18 residues. CDR3 sequence: CASSNVPGTVSSYNEQFF. CDR3 in DNA: TGCGCCAGCAGCAATGTACCCGGGACTGTGAGCTCCTACAATGAGCAGTTCTTC.

This CDR3 reads CAISDLPRTGDISYNSPLHF. CDR3 coding DNA: TGTGCCATCAGTGACCTACCCCGGACAGGAGATATCTCCTATAATTCACCCCTCCACTTT. The chain couples TRBV10-3 to TRBJ1-6; 7 nucleotides agree with TRBD1. The V and J ends lost 3 bases and 0 bases, in that order; junction bases with no gene match: 14. This CDR3 has 20 residues. Germline CDR1 reads ENHRY; CDR2 reads SYGVKD.

This CDR3 is CASSGQATNEKLFF. CDR3 nucleotide sequence: TGTGCCAGCAGCGGACAGGCAACTAATGAAAAACTGTTTTTT. This rearrangement joins TRBV27 to TRBJ1-4; 7 bases fit TRBD1. The length of the CDR3 is 14 residues. Per germline, CDR1 MNHEY and CDR2 SMNVEV (reference sequence). Unmatched junction bases numbered 1, after V lost 6 bases and J lost 0 bases.

The chain joins TRBV4-2 to TRBJ2-2; 8 positions match TRBD1. J gave up 1 base and V 0 bases, and 7 bases lay outside the gene matches. The CDR3 extends over 18 amino acids. Per the germline V gene, CDR1 is LGHNA and CDR2 is YNFKEQ. The CDR3 DNA sequence: TGTGCCAGCAGCCAAGAGGACAGGGTCGGGTTGAACACCGGGGAGCTGTTTTTT. It specifies CASSQEDRVGLNTGELFF.

This rearrangement joins TRBV15 to TRBJ1-5; D is ambiguous. V gave up 2 bases and J gave up 2 bases, with 10 bases separating them. Germline CDR1 and CDR2: LNHNV and YYDKDF (reference sequence). The CDR3 consists of 15 residues. The CDR3 sequence is CATSRQDGRNQPQHF. For the CDR3, the DNA is TGTGCCACCAGCAGACAGGACGGACGCAATCAGCCCCAGCATTTT.

The genes are TRBV13 and TRBJ2-3; D not resolved. Germline CDR1 is PRHDT and CDR2 is FYEKMQ (reference sequence). Between the trimmed V and J ends, which lost 2 bases and 1 base, there was a span of 10 bases. The CDR3 totals 15 residues. The CDR3 sequence: CASSLTKTGTDTQYF. The CDR3 nucleotides read TGTGCCAGCAGCTTAACTAAGACGGGCACAGATACGCAGTATTTT.

The chain recombines TRBV27 with TRBJ2-1, with D maybe TRBD2 (6 bases). V gave up 8 bases and J gave up 4 bases, with 21 bases separating them. The CDR3 is made up of 16 amino acids. Germline CDR1 and CDR2: MNHEY and SMNVEV (reference sequence). The CDR3 is CASGILGLIQYNEQFF. The CDR3 coding sequence is TGTGCCAGCGGAATCCTGGGACTCATCCAATACAATGAGCAGTTCTTC.

The chain recombines TRBV27 with TRBJ2-6; a possible D gene is TRBD2 (5 bases). V lost 7 bases to trimming and J lost 0 bases, with 7 bases between them. This CDR3 region has 14 residues. Germline lookup yields CDR1 MNHEY and CDR2 SMNVEV (reference sequence). CDR3 sequence reads: CASKGLSGANVLTF. The CDR3 DNA is TGTGCCAGCAAAGGACTCTCTGGGGCCAACGTCCTGACTTTC.

This rearrangement joins TRBV28 to TRBJ2-7, with 11 bases lining up with TRBD2. The germline gives CDR1 MDHEN, CDR2 SYDVKM. J gave up 3 bases and V 5 bases, and 18 bases lay outside the gene matches. The CDR3 loop spans 19 amino acids. Written as DNA, the CDR3 is TGTGCCAGCAGTACCACCGGGACTAGCGGAAGCTCAAACTACTACGAGCAGTACTTC. It codes for CASSTTGTSGSSNYYEQYF.

The chain carries TRBV5-6 and TRBJ2-7; 8 bases match TRBD1. This CDR3 contains 14 residues. Germline lookup yields CDR1 SGHDT and CDR2 YYEEEE. V lost 4 bases to trimming and J lost 2 bases; unmatched junction nucleotides: 5. The CDR3 bases are TGTGCCAGCAGCCCGGGACAGGCCGCCTACGAGCAGTACTTC. Translating gives CASSPGQAAYEQYF. Variable domain in full (rest from reference TRBV5-6 and TRBJ2-7): DAGVTQSPTHLIKTRGQQVTLRCSPKSGHDTVSWYQQALGQGPQFIFQYYEEEERQRGNFPDRFSGHQFPNYSSELNVNALLLGDSALYLCASSPGQAAYEQYFGPGTRLTVT.

This rearrangement joins TRBV6-1 to TRBJ2-5, with D perhaps matching TRBD1 or TRBD2 (5 bases each). Between the trimmed V and J ends, which lost 10 bases and 2 bases, there was a span of 14 bases. Germline CDR1 is MNHNS and CDR2 is SASEGT. This CDR3 contains 13 residues. The CDR3 DNA is TGTGCCACCACGGGGCCGTATCAAGAGACCCAGTACTTC. Amino acid sequence: CATTGPYQETQYF.

Only a few counts were recorded for this clone. The chain carries TRBV28 and TRBJ1-1; D not certain. The CDR3 spans 15 residues. The V gene lost 3 bases and the J gene lost 0 bases, with 11 bases spanning the gap. Germline CDR1 MDHEN, CDR2 SYDVKM. CDR3 residues: CASSLPSDLNTEAFF. The CDR3 DNA reads as TGTGCCAGCAGTTTGCCCTCCGACCTGAACACTGAAGCTTTCTTT.

A note on this clone: Other DNA sequences in this sample translate to the same CDR3. The CDR3 protein is CASSPRQGGNTIYF. CDR3 DNA sequence: TGTGCCAGCAGCCCGAGACAGGGCGGAAACACCATATATTTT. This sequence joins TRBV27 and TRBJ1-3; TRBD1 matches 7 bases. V was clipped by 6 bases and J by 4 bases; unmatched bases: 6. Germline V lookup: CDR1 MNHEY, CDR2 SMNVEV (reference sequence). This CDR3 has 14 residues.

The CDR3 sequence is CASSGAPANEQFF. The CDR3 nucleotides read TGTGCCAGCTCGGGGGCCCCCGCTAATGAGCAGTTCTTC. This sequence joins TRBV13 and TRBJ2-1, with D possibly being TRBD1 or TRBD2 (6 bases each). The CDR3 contains 13 residues. Trimming left V 8 bases short and J 7 bases short, with 15 bases between. CDR1 and CDR2 (germline): PRHDT, FYEKMQ (reference sequence).

The chain carries TRBV29-1 and TRBJ1-1; tentatively, D is TRBD1 (5 bases). Trimming took off 7 bases at V and 0 bases at J, with 24 bases between the two ends. In germline, CDR1 is SQVTM, CDR2 ANQGSEA. This CDR3 contains 17 residues. CDR3 DNA sequence: TGCAGCGCCGCCGCCGGGCCCAGGGTAACTATGAACACTGAAGCTTTCTTT. Protein sequence: CSAAAGPRVTMNTEAFF.

This sequence joins TRBV7-6 and TRBJ1-5; 8 bases line up with TRBD1. Germline V gives CDR1 SGHVS, CDR2 FNYEAQ. This CDR3 spans 16 amino acids. The trim removed 6 bases at V and 2 bases at J, leaving 9 bases unmatched. This CDR3 is CASRPRGGQGNQPQHF. The DNA for the CDR3 is TGTGCCAGCAGACCCCGAGGGGGACAGGGCAATCAGCCCCAGCATTTT.

The chain joins TRBV11-2 to TRBJ1-4; 7 bases line up with TRBD1. V lost 4 bases and J lost 7; bases outside the gene matches: 3. This CDR3 region has 13 residues. The germline V gene has CDR1 SGHAT and CDR2 FQNNGV. For the CDR3, the DNA is TGTGCCAGCAGCTACGGGACAGCTGAAAAACTGTTTTTT. Translating it yields CASSYGTAEKLFF.

This chain links TRBV19 with TRBJ1-1, with D unresolved. Germline values: CDR1 LNHDA, CDR2 SQIVND (reference sequence). V lost 2 bases and J lost 3, with 10 bases in between. This CDR3 comprises 14 residues. This CDR3 reads CASSITGTYTEAFF. CDR3 DNA: TGTGCCAGTAGTATAACCGGAACTTACACTGAAGCTTTCTTT.

The J gene is TRBJ1-1, the V gene TRBV9; 7 bases map to TRBD1. The CDR3 has 15 residues. Trimming removed 4 bases from V and 0 bases from J; junction bases left unmatched: 6. CDR1 and CDR2 from the germline V gene are SGDLS and YYNGEE. This chain's CDR3 is CASSPDREVNTEAFF. The CDR3 coding sequence is TGTGCCAGCAGCCCCGACAGGGAAGTGAACACTGAAGCTTTCTTT. Supplemented by reference TRBV9 and TRBJ1-1, the full variable domain reads DSGVTQTPKHLITATGQRVTLRCSPRSGDLSVYWYQQSLDQGLQFLIQYYNGEERAKGNILERFSAQQFPDLHSELNLSSLELGDSALYFCASSPDREVNTEAFFGQGTRLTVV.

The genes are TRBV7-9 and TRBJ1-1, with D possibly matching TRBD1 (6 bases). Germline assignment: CDR1 SEHNR and CDR2 FQNEAQ (reference sequence). This CDR3 spans 15 amino acids. The ends were cut back, 4 bases at V and 4 bases at J, with 16 bases in the middle. CDR3 nucleotides: TGTGCCAGCAGCTGGTCTGGGGGGCAGGGCACTGAAGCTTTCTTT. Translation gives CASSWSGGQGTEAFF.

This CDR3 reads CATRPLSEGLPGNTIYF. CDR3 DNA sequence: TGTGCCACACGACCTCTAAGCGAGGGTCTTCCTGGAAACACCATATATTTT. This chain connects TRBV15 to TRBJ1-3; no clear D gene. Germline V gives CDR1 LNHNV, CDR2 YYDKDF (reference sequence). The CDR3 length is 17 residues. V was cut by 9 bases and J by 2 bases, with 23 bases left in between.